These 14 T cell receptor beta chains were all obtained from the same sample, sequenced in a study of neurological immune-mediated disorders. Each CDR3 protein is one row after TCRdb ran MiXCR on the 5' RACE reads. This table has about 59,000 distinct CDR3 sequences, approximately 11% appearing once. Sequencing input: PBMCs. The receptors were gathered from a woman aged 55 to 70 with HTLV-1-associated myelopathy (HAM/TSP).

Concerning this clonotype itself: At one of its ends the junction is not consistent with the germline gene, which may arise from a read error. This chain links TRBV24-1 with TRBJ2-5; 7 bases fit TRBD1. The CDR3 is 16 amino acids. Germline values: CDR1 KGHDR, CDR2 SFDVKD. The CDR3 DNA sequence: TGTGCCACCAGTGCGCGACAGGGTTTGTTACAAGAGATCCAGTACTTC. Encoded protein: CATSARQGLLQEIQYF.

This clonotype was counted many times. This chain links TRBV2 with TRBJ1-1; the D is unclear. There are 11 residues in the CDR3. V was shortened by 3 bases and J by 8 bases, with 7 bases between the two germline ends. Germline CDR1 reads SNHLY; CDR2 reads FYNNEI. The CDR3 region is CASSDLYEAFF. DNA of the CDR3: TGTGCCAGCAGTGACCTCTACGAAGCTTTCTTT.

This clonotype occurred a few times. A read error is possible here, since a much larger clone lies one base away. The V and J genes are TRBV5-1 and TRBJ1-1; no reliable D call. In germline, CDR1 is SGHRS, CDR2 YFSETQ. The CDR3 has 14 amino acids. The CDR3, as DNA: TGCGCCAGCAGCTTGGTGGTAAGCGGCACTGGAGCTTTCTTT. It yields the protein CASSLVVSGTGAFF. The full variable domain, in which reference TRBV5-1 and TRBJ1-1 provide the parts outside the CDR3, is KAGVTQTPRYLIKTRGQQVTLSCSPISGHRSVSWYQQTPGQGLQFLFEYFSETQRNKGNFPGRFSGRQFSNSRSEMNVSTLELGDSALYLCASSLVVSGTGAFFGQGTRLTVV.

Regarding this clonotype: This may be a read error: a much more frequent sequence differs by one nucleotide. The rearrangement uses TRBV6-1 and TRBJ2-3; TRBD2 is a possible D gene (6 bases). Looked up from germline, CDR1 is MNHNS and CDR2 is SASEGT. V shed 1 base and J shed 4 bases, with 12 bases lying between them. The CDR3 consists of 15 residues. Here the CDR3 DNA reads TGTGCCAGCAGTGAAGAGTGCGGAGGGGCAGATACGCAGTATTTT. Translating gives CASSEECGGADTQYF.

The table lists this clonotype with many counts. V is TRBV20-1 and J is TRBJ1-5; D gene unclear. Between the trimmed V and J ends, which lost 1 base and 4 bases, there was a span of 8 bases. The germline CDR1 and CDR2 sequences are DFQATT and SNEGSKA (reference sequence). The CDR3 is 13 residues long. The chain's CDR3 is CSARVGRNQPQHF. CDR3 DNA sequence: TGCAGTGCTAGAGTGGGGAGAAATCAGCCCCAGCATTTT.

This clonotype has a count of ten or more. The chain carries TRBV5-1 and TRBJ2-1, with D possibly being TRBD1 or TRBD2 (6 bases each). In germline, CDR1 is SGHRS, CDR2 YFSETQ. The CDR3 is 16 amino acids. Trimming pared 0 bases from V and 6 bases from J, leaving 16 bases between. The CDR3 reads CASSLAGSGGGNEQFF. The DNA of the CDR3 is TGCGCCAGCAGCTTGGCCGGTAGCGGAGGGGGCAATGAGCAGTTCTTC.

The CDR3 sequence is CSARCGAAYEQYF. In nucleotides, the CDR3 is TGCAGTGCTAGGTGCGGCGCGGCCTACGAGCAGTACTTC. The chain employs TRBV20-1 and TRBJ2-5; D ambiguous. The J call is uncertain, as TRBJ2-7 better fits the DNA end. CDR3 size: 13 residues. Germline CDR1 DFQATT, CDR2 SNEGSKA (reference sequence).

This clonotype was counted many times. The rearrangement uses TRBV29-1 and TRBJ1-2, with a possible D match to TRBD1 (6 bases). V was cut by 7 bases and J by 8 bases, with 20 bases left in between. Germline values: CDR1 SQVTM, CDR2 ANQGSEA. This CDR3 contains 13 residues. In nucleotides, the CDR3 is TGCAGCGCCCTCCTGTGGGGGGCGTGGGGCTACACCTTC. It is translated as CSALLWGAWGYTF.

This clonotype was counted many times. V and J are TRBV7-6 and TRBJ2-1; 8 bases fit TRBD1. The CDR3 consists of 15 residues. J was trimmed by 3 bases and V by 2 bases; bases with no gene match: 3. Germline CDR1 is SGHVS and CDR2 is FNYEAQ. The CDR3 DNA sequence: TGTGCCAGCAGCTTAACCGGGACAGGCTACAATGAGCAGTTCTTC. It is translated as CASSLTGTGYNEQFF. The entire variable domain, with the rest obtained from reference TRBV7-6 and TRBJ2-1, is as follows: GAGVSQSPRYKVTKRGQDVALRCDPISGHVSLYWYRQALGQGPEFLTYFNYEAQQDKSGLPNDRFSAERPEGSISTLTIQRTEQRDSAMYRCASSLTGTGYNEQFFGPGTRLTVL.

With regard to this clonotype: This may be a read error, as it is one base from a much larger clone. The CDR3 carries no conserved terminal phenylalanine or tryptophan, so it likely arises from a read error. The rearrangement joins TRBV27 to TRBJ2-1; 9 nucleotides align to TRBD2. The germline gives CDR1 MNHEY, CDR2 SMNVEV (reference sequence). V lost 5 bases, J lost 0 bases, and 2 bases stayed unmatched. The CDR3 covers 15 residues. The CDR3 loop is CASSLSGSSYNEQFL. For the CDR3, the DNA is TGTGCCAGCAGTCTTAGCGGGAGCTCCTACAATGAGCAGTTCCTC.

This clonotype was counted only a few times. The chain recombines TRBV2 with TRBJ1-4; D is perhaps TRBD1 (6 bases). Germline loops: CDR1 SNHLY, CDR2 FYNNEI. Trimming took 8 bases from V and 7 from J, leaving 17 bases between them. This CDR3 is built from 14 residues. The DNA for the CDR3 is TGTGCCAGCCGAGACAGGCTCGGCGGTGAAAAACTGTTTTTT. This sequence encodes CASRDRLGGEKLFF. Variable domain in full (rest from reference TRBV2 and TRBJ1-4): EPEVTQTPSHQVTQMGQEVILRCVPISNHLYFYWYRQILGQKVEFLVSFYNNEISEKSEIFDDQFSVERPDGSNFTLKIRSTKLEDSAMYFCASRDRLGGEKLFFGSGTQLSVL.

This clonotype occurred many times. The chain combines TRBV5-5 with TRBJ2-3; no firm D call. V was trimmed by 0 bases and J by 4 bases, leaving 15 bases between them. Per the germline V gene, CDR1 is SGHKS and CDR2 is YYEKEE (reference sequence). The CDR3 is 16 residues long. The CDR3 region has the DNA TGTGCCAGCAGCTTGGTGTTGGGAAAGTACTCAGATACGCAGTATTTT. Amino acids: CASSLVLGKYSDTQYF. Using reference TRBV5-5 and TRBJ2-3 for the parts outside the CDR3, the full variable domain is DAGVTQSPTHLIKTRGQQVTLRCSPISGHKSVSWYQQVLGQGPQFIFQYYEKEERGRGNFPDRFSARQFPNYSSELNVNALLLGDSALYLCASSLVLGKYSDTQYFGPGTRLTVL.

This clonotype was observed many times. The chain uses TRBV5-1 and TRBJ2-1, with D perhaps TRBD1 (6 bases). Per germline, CDR1 SGHRS and CDR2 YFSETQ. The ends were cut back, 3 bases at V and 6 bases at J, with 25 bases in the middle. There are 18 residues in the CDR3. In DNA, the CDR3 is TGCGCCAGCAGCTCGACAACCTTCAGACAGGCGAAACCCAATGAGCAGTTCTTC. This encodes CASSSTTFRQAKPNEQFF.

This clonotype was observed at least ten times. The chain is built from TRBV7-9 and TRBJ2-3; 7 bases match TRBD2. CDR3 length: 16 residues. The germline CDR1 and CDR2 sequences are SEHNR and FQNEAQ (reference sequence). Unmatched junction bases numbered 8, after V lost 5 bases and J lost 0 bases. The CDR3 region has the DNA TGTGCCAGCAGCCCAGGCGGGGGAGGAAGCACAGATACGCAGTATTTT. Translated: CASSPGGGGSTDTQYF.